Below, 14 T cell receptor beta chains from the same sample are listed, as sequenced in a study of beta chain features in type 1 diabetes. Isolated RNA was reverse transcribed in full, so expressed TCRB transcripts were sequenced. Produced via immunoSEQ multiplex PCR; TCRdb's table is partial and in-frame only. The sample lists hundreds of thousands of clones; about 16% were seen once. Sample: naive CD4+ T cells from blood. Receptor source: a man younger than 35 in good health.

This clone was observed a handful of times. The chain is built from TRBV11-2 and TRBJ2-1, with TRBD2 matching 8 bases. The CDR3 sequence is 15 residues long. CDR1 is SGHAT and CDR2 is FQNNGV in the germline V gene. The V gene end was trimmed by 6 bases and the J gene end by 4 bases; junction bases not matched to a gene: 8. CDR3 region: CASSASAGGYNEQFF. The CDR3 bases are TGTGCCAGCAGTGCAAGCGCGGGAGGATACAATGAGCAGTTCTTC. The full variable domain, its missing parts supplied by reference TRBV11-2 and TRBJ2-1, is EAGVAQSPRYKIIEKRQSVAFWCNPISGHATLYWYQQILGQGPKLLIQFQNNGVVDDSQLPKDRFSAERLKGVDSTLKIQPAKLEDSAVYLCASSASAGGYNEQFFGPGTRLTVL.

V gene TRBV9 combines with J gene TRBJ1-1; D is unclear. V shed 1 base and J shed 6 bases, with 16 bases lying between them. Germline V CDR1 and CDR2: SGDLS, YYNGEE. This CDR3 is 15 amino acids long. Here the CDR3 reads CASSVQRASGAEAFF. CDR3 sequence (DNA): TGTGCCAGCAGCGTACAGAGGGCCTCGGGCGCTGAAGCTTTCTTT.

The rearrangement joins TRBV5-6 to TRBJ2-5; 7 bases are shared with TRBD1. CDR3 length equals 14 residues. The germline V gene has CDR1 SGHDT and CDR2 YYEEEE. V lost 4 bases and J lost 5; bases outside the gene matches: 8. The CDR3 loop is CASSALQGWETQYF. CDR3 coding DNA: TGTGCCAGCAGCGCACTACAGGGGTGGGAGACCCAGTACTTC.

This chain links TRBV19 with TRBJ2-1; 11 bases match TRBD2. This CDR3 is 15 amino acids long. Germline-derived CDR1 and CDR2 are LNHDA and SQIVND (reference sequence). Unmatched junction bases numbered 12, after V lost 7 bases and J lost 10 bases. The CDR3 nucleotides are TGTGCCAGTAACCCACCGGGACTAGCGGTCCGAGAGCAGTTCTTC. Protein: CASNPPGLAVREQFF.

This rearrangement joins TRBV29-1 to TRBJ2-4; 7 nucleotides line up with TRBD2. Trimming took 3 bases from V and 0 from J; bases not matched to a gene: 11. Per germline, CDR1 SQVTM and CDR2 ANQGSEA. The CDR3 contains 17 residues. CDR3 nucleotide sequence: TGCAGCGTTGAGGGCGGGGGTCGGGATTTAGCCAAAAACATTCAGTACTTC. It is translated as CSVEGGGRDLAKNIQYF.

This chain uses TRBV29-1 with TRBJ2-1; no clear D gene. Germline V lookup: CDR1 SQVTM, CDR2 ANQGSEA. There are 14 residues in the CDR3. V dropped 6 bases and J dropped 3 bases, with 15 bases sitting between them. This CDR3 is CSVARVFGYNEQFF. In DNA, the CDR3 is TGCAGCGTAGCTCGGGTGTTTGGCTACAATGAGCAGTTCTTC.

CDR3 DNA sequence: TGTGCCAGCAGCTCCCAAGGGCTCGAGCAGTACTTC. Its translation is CASSSQGLEQYF. The V and J genes are TRBV7-6 and TRBJ2-7; no definite D call. Germline CDR1 and CDR2: SGHVS and FNYEAQ. V dropped 4 bases and J dropped 6 bases, with 10 bases sitting between them. The CDR3 contains 12 residues.

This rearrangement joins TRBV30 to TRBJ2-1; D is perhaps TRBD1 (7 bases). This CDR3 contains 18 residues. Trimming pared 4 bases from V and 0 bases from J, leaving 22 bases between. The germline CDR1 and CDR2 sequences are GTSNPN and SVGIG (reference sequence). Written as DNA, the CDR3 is TGTGCCTGGACCAACGCCAAGACAGGGAGGTTCTCCTACAATGAGCAGTTCTTC. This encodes CAWTNAKTGRFSYNEQFF.

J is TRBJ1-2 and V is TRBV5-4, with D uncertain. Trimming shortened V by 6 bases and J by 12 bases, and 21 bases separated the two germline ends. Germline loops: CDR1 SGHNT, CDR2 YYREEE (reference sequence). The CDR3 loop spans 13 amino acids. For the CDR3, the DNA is TGTGCCAGCACCCTGGACGGACGGAATCGTAACACCTTC. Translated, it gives CASTLDGRNRNTF. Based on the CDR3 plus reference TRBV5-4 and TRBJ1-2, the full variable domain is ETGVTQSPTHLIKTRGQQVTLRCSSQSGHNTVSWYQQALGQGPQFIFQYYREEENGRGNFPPRFSGLQFPNYSSELNVNALELDDSALYLCASTLDGRNRNTFGSGTRLTVV.

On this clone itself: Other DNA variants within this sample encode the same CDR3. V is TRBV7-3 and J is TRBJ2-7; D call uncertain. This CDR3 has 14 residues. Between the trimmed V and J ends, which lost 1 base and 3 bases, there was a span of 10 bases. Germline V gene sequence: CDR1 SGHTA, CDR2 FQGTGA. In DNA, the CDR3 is TGTGCCAGCAGCTTAATGGGCGGCAACTACGAGCAGTACTTC. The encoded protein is CASSLMGGNYEQYF.

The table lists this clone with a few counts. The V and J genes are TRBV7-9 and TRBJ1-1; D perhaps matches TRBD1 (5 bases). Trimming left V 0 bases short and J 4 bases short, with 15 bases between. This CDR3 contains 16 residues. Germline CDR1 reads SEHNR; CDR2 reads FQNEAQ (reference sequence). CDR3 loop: CASSLALIRTSTEAFF. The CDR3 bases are TGTGCCAGCAGCTTAGCGCTAATCAGGACATCCACTGAAGCTTTCTTT. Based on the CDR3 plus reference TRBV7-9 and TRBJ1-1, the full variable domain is DTGVSQNPRHKITKRGQNVTFRCDPISEHNRLYWYRQTLGQGPEFLTYFQNEAQLEKSRLLSDRFSAERPKGSFSTLEIQRTEQGDSAMYLCASSLALIRTSTEAFFGQGTRLTVV.

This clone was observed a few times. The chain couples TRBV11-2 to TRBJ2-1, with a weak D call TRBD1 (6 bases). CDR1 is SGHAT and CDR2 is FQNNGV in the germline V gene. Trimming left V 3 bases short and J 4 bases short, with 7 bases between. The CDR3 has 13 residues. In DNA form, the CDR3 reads TGTGCCAGCAGCTTGGACAGATACAATGAGCAGTTCTTC. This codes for CASSLDRYNEQFF.

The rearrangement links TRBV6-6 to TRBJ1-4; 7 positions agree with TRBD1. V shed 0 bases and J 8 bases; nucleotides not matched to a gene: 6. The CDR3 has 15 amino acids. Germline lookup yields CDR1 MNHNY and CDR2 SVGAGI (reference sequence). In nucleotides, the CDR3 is TGTGCCAGCAGTTACTCGAGCAGGGGGGGAGAAAAACTGTTTTTT. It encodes CASSYSSRGGEKLFF.

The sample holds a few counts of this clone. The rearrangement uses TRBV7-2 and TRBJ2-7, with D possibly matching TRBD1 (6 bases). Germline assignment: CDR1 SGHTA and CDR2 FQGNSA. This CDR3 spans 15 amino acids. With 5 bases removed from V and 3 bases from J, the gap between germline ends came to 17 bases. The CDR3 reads CASSPQQGTSYEQYF. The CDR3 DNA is TGTGCCAGCAGCCCCCAACAGGGTACTAGCTACGAGCAGTACTTC.